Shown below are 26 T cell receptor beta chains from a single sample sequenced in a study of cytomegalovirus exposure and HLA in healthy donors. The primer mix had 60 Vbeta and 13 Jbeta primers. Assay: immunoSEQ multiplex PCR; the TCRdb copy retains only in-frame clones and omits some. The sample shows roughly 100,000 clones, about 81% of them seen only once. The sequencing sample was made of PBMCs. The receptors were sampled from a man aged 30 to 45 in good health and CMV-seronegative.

In DNA, the CDR3 is TGCGCCAGCAGGCCTACTAGCGACTCCTACGAGCAGTACTTC. The encoded protein is CASRPTSDSYEQYF. J is TRBJ2-7 and V is TRBV5-1; 7 nucleotides align to TRBD2. Germline V CDR1 and CDR2: SGHRS, YFSETQ. The V gene end was trimmed by 5 bases and the J gene end by 0 bases; junction bases not matched to a gene: 5. The CDR3 loop spans 14 amino acids.

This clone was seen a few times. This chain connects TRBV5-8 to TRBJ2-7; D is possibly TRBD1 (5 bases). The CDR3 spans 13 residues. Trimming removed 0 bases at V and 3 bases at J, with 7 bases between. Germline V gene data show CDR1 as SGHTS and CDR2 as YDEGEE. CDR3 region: CASSLAQVYEQYF. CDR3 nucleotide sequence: TGTGCCAGCAGCTTGGCACAGGTCTACGAGCAGTACTTC.

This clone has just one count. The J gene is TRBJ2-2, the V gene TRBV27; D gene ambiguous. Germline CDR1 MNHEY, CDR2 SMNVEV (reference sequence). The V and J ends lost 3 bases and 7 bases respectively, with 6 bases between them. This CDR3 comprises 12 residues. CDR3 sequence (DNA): TGTGCCAGCAGTTTGCGCGGCGGGGAGCTGTTTTTT. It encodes CASSLRGGELFF.

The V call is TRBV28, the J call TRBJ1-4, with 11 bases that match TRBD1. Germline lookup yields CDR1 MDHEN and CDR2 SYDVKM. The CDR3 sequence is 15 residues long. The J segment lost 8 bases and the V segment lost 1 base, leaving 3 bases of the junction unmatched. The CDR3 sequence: CASSLSGQGEEKLFF. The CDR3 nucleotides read TGTGCCAGCAGTTTATCGGGACAGGGGGAGGAAAAACTGTTTTTT.

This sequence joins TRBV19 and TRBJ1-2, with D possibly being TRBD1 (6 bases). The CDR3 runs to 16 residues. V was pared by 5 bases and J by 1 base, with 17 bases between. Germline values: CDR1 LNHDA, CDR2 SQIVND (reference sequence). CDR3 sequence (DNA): TGTGCCAGTAGTGTCAATGGACAGCAGGGTAACTATGGCTACACCTTC. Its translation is CASSVNGQQGNYGYTF.

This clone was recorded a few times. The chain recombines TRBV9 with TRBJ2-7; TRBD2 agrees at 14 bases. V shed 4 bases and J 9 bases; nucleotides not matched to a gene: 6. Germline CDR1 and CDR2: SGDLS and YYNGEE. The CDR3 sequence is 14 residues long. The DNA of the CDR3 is TGTGCCAGCAGCCCGGGACTAGCGGGAGTAGGGCAGTACTTC. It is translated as CASSPGLAGVGQYF.

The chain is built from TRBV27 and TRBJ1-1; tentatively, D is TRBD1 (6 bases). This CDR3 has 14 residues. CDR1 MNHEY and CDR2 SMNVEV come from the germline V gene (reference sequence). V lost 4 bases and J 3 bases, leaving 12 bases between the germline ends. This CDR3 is CASSSQDSYTEAFF. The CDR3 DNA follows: TGTGCCAGCAGTTCCCAGGACAGCTACACTGAAGCTTTCTTT.

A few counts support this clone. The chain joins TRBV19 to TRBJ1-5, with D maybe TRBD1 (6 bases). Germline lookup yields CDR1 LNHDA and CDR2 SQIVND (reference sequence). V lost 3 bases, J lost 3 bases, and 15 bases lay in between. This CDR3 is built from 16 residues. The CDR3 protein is CASSMAMTGLNQPQHF. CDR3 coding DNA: TGTGCCAGTAGTATGGCAATGACAGGCCTCAATCAGCCCCAGCATTTT.

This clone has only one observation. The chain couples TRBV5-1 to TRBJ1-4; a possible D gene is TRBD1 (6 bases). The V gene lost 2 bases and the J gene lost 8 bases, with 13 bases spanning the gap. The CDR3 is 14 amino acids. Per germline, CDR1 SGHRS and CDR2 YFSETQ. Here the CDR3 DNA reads TGCGCCAGCAGCTTATCCTCCCAGGGGGAAAAACTGTTTTTT. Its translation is CASSLSSQGEKLFF.

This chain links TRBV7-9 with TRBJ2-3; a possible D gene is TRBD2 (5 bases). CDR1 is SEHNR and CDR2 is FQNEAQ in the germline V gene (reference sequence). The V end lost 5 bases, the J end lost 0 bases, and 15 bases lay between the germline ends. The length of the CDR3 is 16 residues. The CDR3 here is CASSPPGGPSTDTQYF. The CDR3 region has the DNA TGTGCCAGCAGCCCCCCCGGAGGACCTAGCACAGATACGCAGTATTTT.

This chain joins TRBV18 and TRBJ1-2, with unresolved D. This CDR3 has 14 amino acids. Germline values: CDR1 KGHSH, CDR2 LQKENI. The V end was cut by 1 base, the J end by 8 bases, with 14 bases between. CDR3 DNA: TGTGCCAGCTCACCACGGCCGGTGGCGGTAGGCTACACCTTC. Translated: CASSPRPVAVGYTF.

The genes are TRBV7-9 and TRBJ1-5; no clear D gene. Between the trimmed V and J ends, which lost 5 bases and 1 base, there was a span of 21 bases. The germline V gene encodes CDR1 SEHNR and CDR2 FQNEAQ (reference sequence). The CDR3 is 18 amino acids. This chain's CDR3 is CASSPSTAGEASNQPQHF. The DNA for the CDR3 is TGTGCCAGCAGCCCGAGCACAGCCGGGGAGGCGAGCAATCAGCCCCAGCATTTT.

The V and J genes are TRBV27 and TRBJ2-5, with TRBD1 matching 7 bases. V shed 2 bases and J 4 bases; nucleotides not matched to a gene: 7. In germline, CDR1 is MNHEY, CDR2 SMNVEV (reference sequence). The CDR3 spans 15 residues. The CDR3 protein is CASSLTGTARETQYF. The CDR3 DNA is TGTGCCAGCAGTTTAACCGGGACAGCGAGAGAGACCCAGTACTTC.

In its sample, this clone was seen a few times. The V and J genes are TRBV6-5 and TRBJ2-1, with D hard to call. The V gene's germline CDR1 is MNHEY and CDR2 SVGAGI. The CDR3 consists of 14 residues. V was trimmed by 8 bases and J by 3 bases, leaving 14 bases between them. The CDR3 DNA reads TGTGCCAGCGCTCTAAAGCGCCGCTACAATGAGCAGTTCTTC. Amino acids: CASALKRRYNEQFF.

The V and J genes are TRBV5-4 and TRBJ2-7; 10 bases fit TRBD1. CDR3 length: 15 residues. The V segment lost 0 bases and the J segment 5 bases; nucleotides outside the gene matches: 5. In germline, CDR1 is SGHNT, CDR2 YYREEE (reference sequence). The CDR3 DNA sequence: TGTGCCAGCAGCTTGGGGGGACAGGGGCCCAACGAGCAGTACTTC. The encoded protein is CASSLGGQGPNEQYF. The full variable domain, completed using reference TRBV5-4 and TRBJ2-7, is ETGVTQSPTHLIKTRGQQVTLRCSSQSGHNTVSWYQQALGQGPQFIFQYYREEENGRGNFPPRFSGLQFPNYSSELNVNALELDDSALYLCASSLGGQGPNEQYFGPGTRLTVT.

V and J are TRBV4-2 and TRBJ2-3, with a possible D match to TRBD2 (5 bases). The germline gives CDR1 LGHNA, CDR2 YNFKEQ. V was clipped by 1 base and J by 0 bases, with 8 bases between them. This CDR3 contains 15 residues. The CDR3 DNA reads TGTGCCAGCAGCCAAGTGGGCGGGAGCACAGATACGCAGTATTTT. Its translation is CASSQVGGSTDTQYF.

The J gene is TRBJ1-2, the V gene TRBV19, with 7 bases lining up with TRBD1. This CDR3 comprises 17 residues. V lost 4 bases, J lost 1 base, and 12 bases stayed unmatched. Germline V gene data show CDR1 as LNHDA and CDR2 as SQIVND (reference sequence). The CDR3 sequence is CASSSGATGTINYGYTF. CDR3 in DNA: TGTGCCAGTAGTAGTGGAGCGACAGGGACGATTAACTATGGCTACACCTTC.

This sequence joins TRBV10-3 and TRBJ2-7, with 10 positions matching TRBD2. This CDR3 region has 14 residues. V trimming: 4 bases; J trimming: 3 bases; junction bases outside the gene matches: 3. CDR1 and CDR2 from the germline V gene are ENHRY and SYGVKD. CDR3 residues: CAISGTSGDYEQYF. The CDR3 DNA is TGTGCCATCAGTGGGACTAGCGGAGACTACGAGCAGTACTTC.

CDR3 sequence (DNA): TGTGCCAGTAGTCCCCGACAGGGCGATGGCTACACCTTC. This encodes CASSPRQGDGYTF. The V call is TRBV19, the J call TRBJ1-2, with TRBD1 identical over 7 bases. The length of the CDR3 is 13 residues. Germline V gives CDR1 LNHDA, CDR2 SQIVND (reference sequence). After removal of 5 bases from V and 6 bases from J, the junction contained 6 bases not matched to a gene.

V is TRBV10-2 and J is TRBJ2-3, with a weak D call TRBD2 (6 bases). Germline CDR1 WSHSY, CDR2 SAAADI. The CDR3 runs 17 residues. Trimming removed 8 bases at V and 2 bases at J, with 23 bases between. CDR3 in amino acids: CASLGLLRLLPTDTQYF. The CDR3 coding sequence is TGCGCCAGCCTGGGACTTTTGAGACTTCTCCCCACAGATACGCAGTATTTT.

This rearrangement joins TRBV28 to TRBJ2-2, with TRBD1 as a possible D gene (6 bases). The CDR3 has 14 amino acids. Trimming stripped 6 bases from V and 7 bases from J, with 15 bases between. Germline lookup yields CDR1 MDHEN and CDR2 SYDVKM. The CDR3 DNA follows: TGTGCCAGCAGCGTGGCCCGAGGGGGCGGGGAGCTGTTTTTT. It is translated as CASSVARGGGELFF. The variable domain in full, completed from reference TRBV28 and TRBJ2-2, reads DVKVTQSSRYLVKRTGEKVFLECVQDMDHENMFWYRQDPGLGLRLIYFSYDVKMKEKGDIPEGYSVSREKKERFSLILESASTNQTSMYLCASSVARGGGELFFGEGSRLTVL.

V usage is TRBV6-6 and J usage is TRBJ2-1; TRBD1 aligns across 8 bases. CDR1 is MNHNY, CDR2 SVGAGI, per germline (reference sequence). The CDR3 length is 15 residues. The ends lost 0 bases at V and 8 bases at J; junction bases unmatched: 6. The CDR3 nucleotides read TGTGCCAGCAGTTACTCGGGACAGGATAACCATGAGCAGTTCTTC. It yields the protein CASSYSGQDNHEQFF.

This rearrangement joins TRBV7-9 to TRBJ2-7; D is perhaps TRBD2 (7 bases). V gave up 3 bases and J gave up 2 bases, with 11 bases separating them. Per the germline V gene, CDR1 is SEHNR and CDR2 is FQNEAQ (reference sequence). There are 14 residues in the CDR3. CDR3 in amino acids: CASSFGGGAYEQYF. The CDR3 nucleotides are TGTGCCAGCAGCTTTGGAGGGGGGGCCTACGAGCAGTACTTC.

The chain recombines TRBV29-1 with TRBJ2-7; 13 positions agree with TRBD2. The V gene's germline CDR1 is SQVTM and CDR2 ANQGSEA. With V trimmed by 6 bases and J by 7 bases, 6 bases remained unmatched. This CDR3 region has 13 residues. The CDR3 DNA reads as TGCAGCGTGGGACTAGCGGGAAGTTTTGAGCAGTACTTC. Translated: CSVGLAGSFEQYF.

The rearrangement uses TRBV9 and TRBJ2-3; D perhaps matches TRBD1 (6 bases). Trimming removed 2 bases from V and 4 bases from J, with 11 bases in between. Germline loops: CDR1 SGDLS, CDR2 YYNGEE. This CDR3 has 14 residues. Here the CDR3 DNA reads TGTGCCAGCAGCGTCCAGGGGTCGGCAGATACGCAGTATTTT. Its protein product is CASSVQGSADTQYF.

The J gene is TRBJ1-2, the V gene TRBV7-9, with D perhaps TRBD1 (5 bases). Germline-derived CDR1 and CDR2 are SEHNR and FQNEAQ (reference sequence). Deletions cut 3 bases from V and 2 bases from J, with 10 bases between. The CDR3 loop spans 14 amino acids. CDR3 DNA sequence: TGTGCCAGCAGCTTGGGGCAGGCAAACTATGGCTACACCTTC. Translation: CASSLGQANYGYTF.